These T cell receptor beta chains were read from a single sample in a study of pediatric ulcerative colitis. Libraries were prepared by immunoSEQ multiplex PCR; TCRdb keeps only in-frame clonotypes and omits some of them. The sample lists around 65,000 clones, about three quarters occurring once. The material sequenced was blood. All receptors come from a boy between 5 and 17 years old with moderate ulcerative colitis. Each CDR3 is given with its conserved first and last residue. A D gene is named only where the DNA matches it firmly. Size tells how often a clone was seen (once, few, many) or the class of an expanded clone, and some rows leave it out.

abundance	d_gene	v_gene	j_gene	CDR3aa	CDR3nt
-	-	TRBV28	TRBJ1-5	CASSYWTTAGNQPQHF	TGTGCCAGCAGTTATTGGACAACCGCGGGCAATCAGCCCCAGCATTTT
-	-	TRBV9	TRBJ2-3	CASSAGTLSGDTQYF	TGTGCCAGCAGCGCGGGGACTCTCTCAGGGGATACGCAGTATTTT
-	-	TRBV5-1	TRBJ2-6	CASSPEISGANVLTF	TGCGCCAGCAGCCCCGAAATTTCTGGGGCCAACGTCCTGACTTTC
-	-	TRBV30	TRBJ2-2	CAWSLRYGGELFF	TGTGCCTGGAGTCTGAGGTACGGCGGGGAGCTGTTTTTT
-	-	TRBV19	TRBJ2-3	CASRTFRDPEDTQYF	TGTGCCAGTAGGACATTCCGCGACCCCGAAGATACGCAGTATTTT
-	-	TRBV10-3	TRBJ1-1	CAIRLGAGVDTEAFF	TGTGCCATCAGATTGGGGGCAGGGGTTGACACTGAAGCTTTCTTT
-	-	TRBV7-2	TRBJ2-2	CASSLAGELFF	TGTGCCAGCAGCTTAGCCGGGGAGCTGTTTTTT
-	-	TRBV20-1	TRBJ2-3	CSASVDTQYF	TGCAGTGCTAGCGTGGATACGCAGTATTTT
once	-	TRBV19	TRBJ2-7	CASSMVQGYEQYF	TGTGCCAGTAGTATGGTTCAGGGCTACGAGCAGTACTTC
few	TRBD1	TRBV7-2	TRBJ1-2	CASSPDRGNYGYTF	TGTGCCAGCAGCCCGGACAGGGGTAACTATGGCTACACCTTC
medium-sized	-	TRBV18	TRBJ1-2	CASSQERTQTGYTF	TGTGCCAGCTCACAGGAAAGGACCCAAACCGGCTACACCTTC
-	-	TRBV5-1	TRBJ2-2	CASGPRPGTPMNTGELFF	TGCGCCAGCGGCCCAAGACCGGGGACACCAATGAACACCGGGGAGCTGTTTTTT
-	-	TRBV9	TRBJ1-1	CASSVVSGNTEAFF	TGTGCCAGCAGCGTAGTGTCCGGGAACACTGAAGCTTTCTTT
few	-	TRBV27	TRBJ2-1	CASSLPPYNEQFF	TGTGCCAGCAGTCTGCCCCCTTACAATGAGCAGTTCTTC
-	TRBD1	TRBV18	TRBJ1-2	CASSPPGTDFKF	TGTGCCAGCTCACCACCAGGGACAGACTTTAAATTC
-	-	TRBV5-1	TRBJ1-1	CASSLGGGTGSSTEAFF	TGCGCCAGCAGCTTGGGTGGAGGGACGGGGTCGTCCACTGAAGCTTTCTTT
-	TRBD2	TRBV5-1	TRBJ2-5	CASSKPGLAGAGETQYF	TGCGCCAGCAGCAAACCGGGACTAGCGGGAGCCGGAGAGACCCAGTACTTC
-	TRBD2	TRBV10-3	TRBJ2-7	CAISESARTSAMNSYEQYF	TGTGCCATCAGTGAGTCCGCGCGGACTAGCGCCATGAACTCCTACGAGCAGTACTTC
-	TRBD2	TRBV29-1	TRBJ2-3	CSVRLAVGTDTQYF	TGCAGCGTTCGTCTAGCGGTGGGCACAGATACGCAGTATTTT
-	TRBD2	TRBV7-8	TRBJ2-7	CASSLSGLAGRSYEQYF	TGTGCCAGCAGCTTAAGTGGACTAGCGGGCCGCTCCTACGAGCAGTACTTC
-	-	TRBV30	TRBJ1-2	CAWSVRTVRVLSDGYTF	TGTGCCTGGAGTGTACGAACGGTACGGGTTCTTTCGGATGGCTACACCTTC
-	-	TRBV27	TRBJ2-3	CATKQSGSGETDTQYF	TGTGCCACCAAGCAGTCGGGTTCAGGGGAGACAGATACGCAGTATTTT
-	TRBD2	TRBV9	TRBJ2-2	CASSVAGGRSGRAGELFF	TGTGCCAGCAGCGTAGCTGGGGGCCGGAGCGGGAGGGCCGGGGAGCTGTTTTTT
-	-	TRBV4-3	TRBJ2-1	CASSPGLSGVNEQFF	TGCGCCAGCAGCCCGGGACTGTCCGGGGTAAATGAGCAGTTCTTC
-	-	TRBV6-5	TRBJ2-3	CASSYSNRAFLDTQYF	TGTGCCAGCAGTTACTCGAATAGGGCGTTTTTGGATACGCAGTATTTT
-	-	TRBV10-2	TRBJ2-3	CASSSPVLRRTSTDTQYF	TGCGCCAGCAGTTCCCCTGTCTTGAGACGAACTAGCACAGATACGCAGTATTTT
-	-	TRBV9	TRBJ2-2	CASSARDTGELFF	TGTGCCAGCAGCGCCCGAGACACCGGGGAGCTGTTTTTT
-	-	TRBV4-1	TRBJ1-1	CASSRVSEGQMNTEAFF	TGCGCCAGCAGCCGGGTCAGCGAGGGTCAAATGAACACTGAAGCTTTCTTT
-	-	TRBV11-2	TRBJ2-1	CASSPLRGSGNEQFF	TGTGCCAGCAGCCCTCTCCGAGGCTCAGGCAATGAGCAGTTCTTC
-	-	TRBV19	TRBJ2-1	CASSIGSGEYNEQFF	TGTGCCAGTAGTATAGGGAGCGGCGAGTACAATGAGCAGTTCTTC
-	-	TRBV9	TRBJ2-5	CASSAHSTQQETQYF	TGTGCCAGCAGCGCCCACAGCACACAGCAAGAGACCCAGTACTTC
few	-	TRBV19	TRBJ1-3	CASSIDLRVPGNTIYF	TGTGCCAGTAGTATAGATCTCAGGGTTCCTGGAAACACCATATATTTT
-	TRBD1	TRBV18	TRBJ2-2	CASSPTGQGTGELFF	TGTGCCAGCTCACCTACGGGACAGGGCACCGGGGAGCTGTTTTTT
once	-	TRBV14	TRBJ1-2	CASSPFGLGYGYTF	TGTGCCAGCAGCCCCTTCGGGTTGGGCTATGGCTACACCTTC
-	-	TRBV7-2	TRBJ1-6	CASKGPRGSSYNSPLHF	TGTGCCAGCAAAGGCCCCCGGGGCAGCTCCTATAATTCACCCCTCCACTTT
-	TRBD1	TRBV29-1	TRBJ1-4	CSAGGQPNEKLFF	TGCAGCGCCGGGGGACAGCCTAATGAAAAACTGTTTTTT
-	-	TRBV5-1	TRBJ2-3	CASSFMSDTQYF	TGCGCCAGCAGCTTCATGTCAGATACGCAGTATTTT
-	TRBD2	TRBV15	TRBJ2-1	CATSRDRGLAGVFPYNEQFF	TGTGCCACCAGCAGAGATAGGGGACTAGCGGGAGTATTCCCCTACAATGAGCAGTTCTTC
-	TRBD1	TRBV13	TRBJ1-6	CASSSDRAYNSPLHF	TGTGCCAGCAGCTCGGACAGGGCGTATAATTCACCCCTCCACTTT
-	-	TRBV29-1	TRBJ1-4	CSVVQGEGRKLFF	TGCAGCGTTGTACAGGGAGAAGGTAGAAAACTGTTTTTT
-	TRBD2	TRBV7-7	TRBJ2-3	CASSLSGGKADTQYF	TGTGCCAGCAGCTTATCGGGGGGGAAGGCAGATACGCAGTATTTT
-	-	TRBV10-2	TRBJ2-7	CASSSYRGDSQYYEQYF	TGCGCCAGCAGCTCCTATCGGGGGGACAGCCAGTACTACGAGCAGTACTTC
-	-	TRBV1	TRBJ1-3	CTSSPLTRGSGNTIYF	TGCACCAGCAGTCCTTTAACCAGGGGCTCTGGAAACACCATATATTTT
-	-	TRBV19	TRBJ2-7	CASSIGSDYEQYF	TGTGCCAGTAGTATAGGGTCCGACTACGAGCAGTACTTC
-	-	TRBV27	TRBJ2-1	CASSLNNEQFF	TGTGCCAGCAGTTTAAACAATGAGCAGTTCTTC
-	-	TRBV4-2	TRBJ1-1	CASSQSRADTEAFF	TGTGCCAGCAGCCAAAGTAGGGCAGACACTGAAGCTTTCTTT
-	TRBD1	TRBV12-5	TRBJ1-2	CASGGKGQGYGYTF	TGTGCTAGTGGGGGAAAAGGACAGGGCTATGGCTACACCTTC